This TCR beta chain stems from a study of vaccination and CD4 T cells after COVID-19. Sequence data for DNA of cultured CD4+ T cells were generated by the Oncomine TCR Beta short-read assay. TCRdb reanalysed the PCR reads using MiXCR and keeps one entry per CDR3 protein. The top ten clones hold over 2.5% of a sample with about 20,000 distinct CDR3 sequences, about 43% of them seen once. Treatment indicated: approximately 10-day PBMC culture with coronavirus spike peptide pools or control peptides (ViraFEST assay). This clonotype was detected a few times. Its antigen is unknown. The CDR3 sequence is 13 residues long. CDR1 and CDR2 from the germline V gene are MNHEY and SMNVEV (reference sequence). V lost 3 bases and J 5 bases, leaving 8 bases between the germline ends.

The clonotype comes from a human donor who had recovered from COVID-19. V gene TRBV27 combines with J gene TRBJ2-1; D uncertain. The source material was CD4+ T cells from blood, cultured in vitro, sampled after SARS-CoV-2 vaccination. In DNA, the CDR3 is TGTGCCAGCAGTTTTCTCACAGACAATGAGCAGTTCTTC. Its protein product is CASSFLTDNEQFF.